This T cell receptor (beta chain) comes out of a study of CD8+ T cells in alopecia areata. Study as a whole: Oral tofacitinib, 5 to 10 mg twice daily, was given in an open-label trial. Study outcomes and limitations: Tofacitinib significantly reduced both scalp clonality and expanded CD8+ clones among the top 100. With patients, TCR sharing proved less clear than in mice, a difference possibly related to HLA.

The sample's treatment: oral pan-JAK inhibitor, 5-10 mg twice daily. Using a FACSAria, the CD4+ and CD8+ T cells were sorted from the PBMCs. As for this clone: The antigen remains unidentified.

Germline CDR1 reads GTSNPN; CDR2 reads SVGIG (reference sequence). Trimming took 5 bases from V and 3 from J, leaving 10 bases between them. The CDR3 is 12 residues long. Sequencing templates came from extracted RNA that was reverse transcribed into cDNA. Measured with immunoSEQ multiplex PCR; TCRdb has only the in-frame clones, and not every one. The sample lists approximately 220,000 clones; 35% to 40% were seen once. The sequence was collected from a human donor with alopecia areata. V and J are TRBV30 and TRBJ1-2, with D possibly being TRBD1 (5 bases). The sample was CD4+ T cells sorted from blood, taken between weeks 30 and 35, from a patient treated with tofacitinib. CDR3 residues: CAWEGVDYGYTF. The CDR3 nucleotides read TGTGCCTGGGAAGGGGTGGACTATGGCTACACCTTC.